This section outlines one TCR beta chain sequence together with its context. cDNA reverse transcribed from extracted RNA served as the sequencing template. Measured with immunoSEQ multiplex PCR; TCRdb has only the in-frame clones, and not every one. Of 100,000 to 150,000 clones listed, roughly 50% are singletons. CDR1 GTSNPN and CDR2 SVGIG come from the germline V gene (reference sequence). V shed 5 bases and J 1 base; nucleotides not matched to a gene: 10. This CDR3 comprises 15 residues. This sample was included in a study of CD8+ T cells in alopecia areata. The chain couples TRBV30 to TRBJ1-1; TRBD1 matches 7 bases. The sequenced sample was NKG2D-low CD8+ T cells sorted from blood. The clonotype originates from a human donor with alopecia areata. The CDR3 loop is CAWSGGVIENTEAFF. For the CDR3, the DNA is TGTGCCTGGTCAGGGGGGGTGATAGAGAACACTGAAGCTTTCTTT. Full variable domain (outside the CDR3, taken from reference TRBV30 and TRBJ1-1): SQTIHQWPATLVQPVGSPLSLECTVEGTSNPNLYWYRQAAGRGLQLLFYSVGIGQISSEVPQNLSASRPQDRQFILSSKKLLLSDSGFYLCAWSGGVIENTEAFFGQGTRLTVV.